The T cell receptor (beta chain) described here comes from a study of T cell repertoires in cytomegalovirus infection. Study-wide context: It was the public TCR beta signatures that indicated both CMV infection and matching HLA type.

As for this clonotype: Its antigen is undetermined.

Each CDR3 protein is one row after TCRdb ran MiXCR on the reads. This table has 110,000 or so distinct CDR3 sequences, 30% to 35% appearing once. This CDR3 has 16 residues. Germline CDR1 is DFQATT and CDR2 is SNEGSKA (reference sequence). V was pared by 4 bases and J by 6 bases, with 12 bases of the junction left unmatched. V is TRBV20-1 and J is TRBJ2-2, with TRBD1 identical over 9 bases. Sequencing was performed on CD8+ T cells from cultured PBMCs, taken from culture after CMV antigen stimulation. This clonotype was obtained from a human donor in good health (CMV status not recorded). Some clones in this sample may be carry-over from other donors' samples. The CDR3 nucleotides are TGCAGTGCTATCATCGTAACAGGGGGCGGCCCCGGGGAGCTGTTTTTT. Its protein is CSAIIVTGGGPGELFF.